This TCR beta chain was profiled in a study of T cell repertoires in cytomegalovirus infection. TCRdb used MiXCR to reprocess the reads, holding one entry per CDR3 protein. The sample carries 250,000 to 300,000 distinct CDR3 sequences, approximately 10% recorded once. The CDR3 totals 11 residues. Losses at the gene ends were 6 bases for V and 5 bases for J; bases not matched to a gene: 3. Germline loops: CDR1 DFQATT, CDR2 SNEGSKA (reference sequence). Sequenced: PBMCs. J is TRBJ1-2 and V is TRBV20-1, with TRBD1 matching over 7 bases. The clonotype originates from a human donor in good health (CMV status not recorded). Some clones in this sample may be carry-over from other donors' samples. The CDR3 protein is CSAGQIYGYTF. In DNA, the CDR3 is TGCAGTGCGGGACAGATTTATGGCTACACCTTC.